A single sample is the source of the 20 T cell receptor beta chains below, sequenced in a study of T cell responses to AZD1222 COVID-19 vaccine. The repertoire was sequenced with immunoSEQ multiplex PCR; TCRdb's copy has only in-frame clones and lacks some. This sample has around 130,000 clones; approximately 86% occur once, and the top ten carry 12%. Sample: peripheral blood, taken on day 0 of AZD1222 vaccination. The receptors here all came from an adult in good health.

The V gene is TRBV7-9, the J gene TRBJ2-1, with 7 bases aligning to TRBD2. Trimming removed 2 bases from V and 10 bases from J; junction bases left unmatched: 8. The CDR3 is made up of 14 amino acids. From germline, CDR1 is SEHNR and CDR2 FQNEAQ (reference sequence). The CDR3 bases are TGTGCCAGCAGCTTATTCGAGGAGGGAGGGGAGCAGTTCTTC. It codes for CASSLFEEGGEQFF.

The chain has TRBV27 and TRBJ1-4; 8 nucleotides align to TRBD1. V shed 5 bases and J 0 bases; nucleotides not matched to a gene: 2. Per the germline V gene, CDR1 is MNHEY and CDR2 is SMNVEV (reference sequence). The CDR3 has 15 residues. CDR3 nucleotides: TGTGCCAGCAGTGTACAGGGGGCAACTAATGAAAAACTGTTTTTT. Residues: CASSVQGATNEKLFF.

The chain uses TRBV4-1 and TRBJ1-1; D uncertain. From germline, CDR1 is MGHRA and CDR2 YSYEKL. Trimming removed 0 bases from V and 4 bases from J, with 12 bases in between. The CDR3 is 15 amino acids. CDR3: CASSQDGRAGTEAFF. CDR3 nucleotides: TGCGCCAGCAGCCAAGATGGACGCGCGGGCACTGAAGCTTTCTTT.

The chain combines TRBV4-1 with TRBJ2-7; 8 nucleotides agree with TRBD1. Trimming took 0 bases from V and 2 from J; bases not matched to a gene: 6. The germline V gene encodes CDR1 MGHRA and CDR2 YSYEKL. The CDR3 is 16 amino acids. The CDR3 sequence is CASSQDREQGAYEQYF. The CDR3 bases are TGCGCCAGCAGCCAAGATCGAGAACAGGGGGCCTACGAGCAGTACTTC.

The chain carries TRBV10-3 and TRBJ2-2; 7 bases align to TRBD2. The germline gives CDR1 ENHRY, CDR2 SYGVKD. V lost 2 bases and J lost 2; bases outside the gene matches: 5. The CDR3 is 16 amino acids. The CDR3 protein is CAISEREGINTGELFF. CDR3 nucleotide sequence: TGTGCCATCAGTGAGAGGGAGGGGATCAACACCGGGGAGCTGTTTTTT.

The gene calls are TRBV30 and TRBJ2-3, with 11 nucleotides matching TRBD2. V lost 2 bases, J lost 9 bases, and 22 bases stayed unmatched. The CDR3 is 19 residues long. Germline loops: CDR1 GTSNPN, CDR2 SVGIG (reference sequence). The CDR3 DNA reads TGTGCCTGGAGTCTTAACAACGCCGGGACTAGCGGCACAGGCGGCACGCAGTATTTT. Translation: CAWSLNNAGTSGTGGTQYF. The whole variable domain, filled in from reference TRBV30 and TRBJ2-3, reads SQTIHQWPATLVQPVGSPLSLECTVEGTSNPNLYWYRQAAGRGLQLLFYSVGIGQISSEVPQNLSASRPQDRQFILSSKKLLLSDSGFYLCAWSLNNAGTSGTGGTQYFGPGTRLTVL.

The rearrangement links TRBV18 to TRBJ2-4; 7 positions agree with TRBD1. Germline V gene lookup returns CDR1 KGHSH and CDR2 LQKENI. Germline trimming cut 4 bases from V and 6 bases from J; bases unmatched to any gene: 9. This CDR3 spans 15 amino acids. CDR3 coding DNA: TGTGCCAGCTCACTCGACAGGGACCTTAGAAACATTCAGTACTTC. It yields the protein CASSLDRDLRNIQYF.

The chain couples TRBV19 to TRBJ1-5; perhaps TRBD1 as D (5 bases). Trimming removed 5 bases at V and 4 bases at J, with 12 bases between. There are 14 residues in the CDR3. CDR1 and CDR2 (germline): LNHDA, SQIVND (reference sequence). This chain's CDR3 is CASSAGTLNQPQHF. CDR3 sequence (DNA): TGTGCCAGTAGTGCCGGGACGTTGAATCAGCCCCAGCATTTT.

This chain uses TRBV7-9 with TRBJ2-3; D is possibly TRBD2 (6 bases). The CDR3 extends over 15 amino acids. CDR1 and CDR2 (germline): SEHNR, FQNEAQ (reference sequence). The germline V and J ends were trimmed by 2 bases and 2 bases, with 11 bases remaining between them. CDR3 DNA sequence: TGTGCCAGCAGCTTACGTGCGGGGTACACAGATACGCAGTATTTT. It yields the protein CASSLRAGYTDTQYF. Variable domain in full (rest from reference TRBV7-9 and TRBJ2-3): DTGVSQNPRHKITKRGQNVTFRCDPISEHNRLYWYRQTLGQGPEFLTYFQNEAQLEKSRLLSDRFSAERPKGSFSTLEIQRTEQGDSAMYLCASSLRAGYTDTQYFGPGTRLTVL.

This sequence joins TRBV6-5 and TRBJ2-7; 7 positions agree with TRBD2. V was clipped by 6 bases and J by 6 bases; unmatched bases: 8. From germline, CDR1 is MNHEY and CDR2 SVGAGI. The CDR3 has 13 amino acids. CDR3 bases: TGTGCCAGCAGCTGGAGCGGGAATCGCGAGCAGTACTTC. Translation gives CASSWSGNREQYF.

The rearrangement uses TRBV3-1 (or the pseudogene TRBV3-2) and TRBJ2-1, with 7 positions matching TRBD1. Unmatched junction bases numbered 4, after V lost 1 base and J lost 10 bases. The CDR3 runs 13 residues. Germline V CDR1 and CDR2: LGHDT, YNNKEL (reference sequence). CDR3 bases: TGTGCCAGCAGCCAAGGCACAGGGGAAGAGCAGTTCTTC. It translates to CASSQGTGEEQFF.

V is TRBV11-2 and J is TRBJ1-4; D possibly corresponds to TRBD1 (5 bases). In germline, CDR1 is SGHAT, CDR2 FQNNGV. The CDR3 is 16 amino acids. The V and J ends lost 0 bases and 8 bases respectively, with 16 bases between them. The CDR3 sequence: CASSLDRGAYWEKLFF. The CDR3 DNA is TGTGCCAGCAGCTTAGATCGGGGCGCGTATTGGGAAAAACTGTTTTTT.

V gene TRBV12-3 or TRBV12-4 combines with J gene TRBJ1-1; D is unclear. Trimming took off 6 bases at V and 5 bases at J, with 13 bases between the two ends. The CDR3 length is 13 residues. Written as DNA, the CDR3 is TGTGCCAGCAGCCAAGGTCCTCAAACTGAAGCTTTCTTT. Protein: CASSQGPQTEAFF.

The V call is TRBV18, the J call TRBJ1-1; D ambiguous. There are 14 residues in the CDR3. V was shortened by 5 bases and J by 7 bases, with 17 bases between the two germline ends. Germline CDR1 and CDR2: KGHSH and LQKENI. The CDR3 sequence: CASSSGRTRVEAFF. The DNA for the CDR3 is TGTGCCAGCTCATCAGGCAGGACCAGAGTTGAAGCTTTCTTT.

The chain uses TRBV18 and TRBJ2-3, with D maybe TRBD1 (5 bases). Germline V CDR1 and CDR2: KGHSH, LQKENI. V lost 6 bases to trimming and J lost 0 bases, with 10 bases between them. The CDR3 consists of 14 residues. The CDR3 region is CASSTGASTDTQYF. CDR3 coding DNA: TGTGCCAGCTCCACAGGCGCAAGCACAGATACGCAGTATTTT.

The chain couples TRBV5-5 to TRBJ1-2; D uncertain. The CDR3 has 15 residues. Looked up from germline, CDR1 is SGHKS and CDR2 is YYEKEE (reference sequence). V lost 4 bases to trimming and J lost 4 bases, with 17 bases between them. The CDR3 here is CASSRGAGGSYGYTF. The CDR3 DNA sequence: TGTGCCAGCAGCCGCGGCGCAGGAGGGTCCTATGGCTACACCTTC.

The gene calls are TRBV12-3 or TRBV12-4 and TRBJ2-1; D is undetermined. The CDR3 is made up of 12 amino acids. Trimming removed 1 base from V and 7 bases from J, with 5 bases in between. CDR3 nucleotide sequence: TGTGCCAGCAGTTTAGAGTTGAATGAGCAGTTCTTC. This encodes CASSLELNEQFF.

V gene TRBV7-8 combines with J gene TRBJ1-1; D call uncertain. V dropped 5 bases and J dropped 7 bases, with 11 bases sitting between them. The germline V gene has CDR1 SGHVS and CDR2 FQNEAQ. This CDR3 has 12 residues. CDR3: CASSGTIGEAFF. The CDR3 DNA reads as TGTGCCAGCAGCGGTACTATTGGTGAAGCTTTCTTT. The whole variable domain, remainder taken from reference TRBV7-8 and TRBJ1-1, is GAGVSQSPRYKVAKRGQDVALRCDPISGHVSLFWYQQALGQGPEFLTYFQNEAQLDKSGLPSDRFFAERPEGSVSTLKIQRTQQEDSAVYLCASSGTIGEAFFGQGTRLTVV.

V is TRBV1 and J is TRBJ2-5; the D call of TRBD1 is as the table states it, not checked on the DNA. TRBV1 is listed as a pseudogene. The CDR3 runs 18 residues. For the CDR3, the DNA is TGCACCAGCAGCCCGGAATTGGAATGGCAGGGTGGACGAGAGACCCAGTACTTC. This codes for CTSSPELEWQGGRETQYF.

The genes are TRBV5-4 and TRBJ2-1; no clear D. CDR3 size: 13 residues. Per the germline V gene, CDR1 is SGHNT and CDR2 is YYREEE (reference sequence). V lost 1 base and J lost 8, with 10 bases in between. The CDR3 is CASSLSKFDEQFF. CDR3 sequence (DNA): TGTGCCAGCAGCTTGAGCAAGTTCGATGAGCAGTTCTTC.